This TCR beta chain was sequenced for a study of cytomegalovirus exposure and HLA in healthy donors. Study as a whole: Among 398 genotyped donors, approximately 80% fell in the Caucasian-associated ancestry cluster. Study-wide points: Some public TCRs appeared in many individuals, while most sequences were rare.

This clone was seen only once. Its matching antigen is unknown. The primer mix had 60 Vbeta and 13 Jbeta primers. Per the study methods: A later analysis tallied 87 million or so unique TCR beta chains, 10 million to 12 million of them shared. The protocol was immunoSEQ multiplex PCR, while the TCRdb copy is restricted to in-frame clones and leaves out a portion. The V and J calls and the clone size are those of that table, but D and trimming were determined from the DNA. The sample carries 130,000 or so clones, approximately 80% recorded once. The CDR3 has 13 residues. CDR1 is KGHSH and CDR2 is LQKENI in the germline V gene. V was pared by 3 bases and J by 2 bases, with 7 bases between.

Input material: PBMCs. V and J are TRBV18 and TRBJ2-5; D remains unclear. The clonotype originates from a woman younger than 30 in good health and CMV-seropositive. CDR3 loop: CASSPAQQETQYF. CDR3 nucleotide sequence: TGTGCCAGCTCACCTGCACAGCAAGAGACCCAGTACTTC.